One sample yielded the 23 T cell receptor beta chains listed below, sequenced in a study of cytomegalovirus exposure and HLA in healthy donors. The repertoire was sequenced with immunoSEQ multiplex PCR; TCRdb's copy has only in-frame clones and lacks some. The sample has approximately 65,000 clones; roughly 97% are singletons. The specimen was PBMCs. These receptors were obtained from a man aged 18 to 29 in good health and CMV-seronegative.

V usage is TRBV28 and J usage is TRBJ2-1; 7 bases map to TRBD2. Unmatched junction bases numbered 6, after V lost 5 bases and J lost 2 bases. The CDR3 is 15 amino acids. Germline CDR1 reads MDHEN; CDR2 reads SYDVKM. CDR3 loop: CASSTGRTTYNEQFF. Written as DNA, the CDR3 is TGTGCCAGCAGTACCGGGAGGACAACCTACAATGAGCAGTTCTTC. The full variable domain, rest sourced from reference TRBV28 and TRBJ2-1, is DVKVTQSSRYLVKRTGEKVFLECVQDMDHENMFWYRQDPGLGLRLIYFSYDVKMKEKGDIPEGYSVSREKKERFSLILESASTNQTSMYLCASSTGRTTYNEQFFGPGTRLTVL.

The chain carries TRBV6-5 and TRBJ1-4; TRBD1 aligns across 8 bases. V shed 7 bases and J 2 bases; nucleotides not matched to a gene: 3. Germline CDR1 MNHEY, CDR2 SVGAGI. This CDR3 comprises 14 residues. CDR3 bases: TGTGCCAGCACTAACAGGGGGACTAATGAAAAACTGTTTTTT. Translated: CASTNRGTNEKLFF.

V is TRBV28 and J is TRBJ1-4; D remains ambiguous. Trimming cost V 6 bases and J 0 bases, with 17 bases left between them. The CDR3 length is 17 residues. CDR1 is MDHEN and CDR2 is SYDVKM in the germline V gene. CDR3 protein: CASSPPVEIATNEKLFF. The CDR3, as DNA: TGTGCCAGCAGCCCTCCCGTCGAGATTGCAACTAATGAAAAACTGTTTTTT.

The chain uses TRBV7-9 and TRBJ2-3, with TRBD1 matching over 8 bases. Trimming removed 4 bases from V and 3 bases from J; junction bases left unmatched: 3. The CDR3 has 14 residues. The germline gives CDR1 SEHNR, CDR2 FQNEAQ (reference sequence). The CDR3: CASSSGQGTDTQYF. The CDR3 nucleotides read TGTGCCAGCAGCTCTGGACAGGGTACAGATACGCAGTATTTT.

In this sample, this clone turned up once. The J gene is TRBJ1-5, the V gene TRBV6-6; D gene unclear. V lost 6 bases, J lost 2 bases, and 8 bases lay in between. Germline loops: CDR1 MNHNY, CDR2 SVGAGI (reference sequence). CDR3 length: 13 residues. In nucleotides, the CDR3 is TGTGCCAGCAGGAGGGAGGGCAATCAGCCCCAGCATTTT. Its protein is CASRREGNQPQHF.

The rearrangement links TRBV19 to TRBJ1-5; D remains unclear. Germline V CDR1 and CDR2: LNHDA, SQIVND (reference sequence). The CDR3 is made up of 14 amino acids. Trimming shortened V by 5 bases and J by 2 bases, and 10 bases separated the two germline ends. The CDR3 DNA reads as TGTGCCAGTAGTGGGCAGGAGGGCAATCAGCCCCAGCATTTT. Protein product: CASSGQEGNQPQHF.

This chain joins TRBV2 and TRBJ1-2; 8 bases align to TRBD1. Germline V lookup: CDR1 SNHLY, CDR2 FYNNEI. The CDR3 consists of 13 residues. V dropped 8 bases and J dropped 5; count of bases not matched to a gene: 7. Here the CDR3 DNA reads TGTGCCAGCGCTCGCAGGGGGCGTTATGGCTACACCTTC. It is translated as CASARRGRYGYTF.

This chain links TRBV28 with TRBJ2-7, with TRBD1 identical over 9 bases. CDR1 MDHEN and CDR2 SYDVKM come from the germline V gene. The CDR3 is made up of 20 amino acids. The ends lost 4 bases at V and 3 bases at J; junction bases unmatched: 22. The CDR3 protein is CASSSYTHTTPGQGIYEQYF. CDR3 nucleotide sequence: TGTGCCAGCAGTTCGTACACTCATACCACTCCGGGACAGGGAATCTACGAGCAGTACTTC.

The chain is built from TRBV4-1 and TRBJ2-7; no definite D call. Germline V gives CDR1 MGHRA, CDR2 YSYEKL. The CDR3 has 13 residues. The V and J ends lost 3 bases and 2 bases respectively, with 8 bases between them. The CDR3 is CASSQSFPYEQYF. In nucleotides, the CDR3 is TGCGCCAGCAGCCAGTCATTTCCCTACGAGCAGTACTTC.

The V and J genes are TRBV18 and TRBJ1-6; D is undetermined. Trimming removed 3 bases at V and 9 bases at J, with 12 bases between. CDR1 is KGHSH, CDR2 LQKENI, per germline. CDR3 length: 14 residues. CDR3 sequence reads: CASSPTESGSPLHF. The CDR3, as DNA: TGTGCCAGCTCACCCACAGAGTCCGGTTCACCCCTCCACTTT.

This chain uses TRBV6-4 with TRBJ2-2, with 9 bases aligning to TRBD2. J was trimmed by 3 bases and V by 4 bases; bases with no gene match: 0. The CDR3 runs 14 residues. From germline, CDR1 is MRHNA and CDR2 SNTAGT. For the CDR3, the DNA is TGTGCCAGCAGTGTAGCGGGAGACACCGGGGAGCTGTTTTTT. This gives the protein CASSVAGDTGELFF.

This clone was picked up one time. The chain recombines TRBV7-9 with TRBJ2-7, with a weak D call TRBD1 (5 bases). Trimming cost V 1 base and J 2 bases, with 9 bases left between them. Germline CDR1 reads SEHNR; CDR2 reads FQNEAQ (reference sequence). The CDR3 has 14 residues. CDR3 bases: TGTGCCAGCAGCTTAGAGACAGCCGCCTACGAGCAGTACTTC. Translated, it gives CASSLETAAYEQYF.

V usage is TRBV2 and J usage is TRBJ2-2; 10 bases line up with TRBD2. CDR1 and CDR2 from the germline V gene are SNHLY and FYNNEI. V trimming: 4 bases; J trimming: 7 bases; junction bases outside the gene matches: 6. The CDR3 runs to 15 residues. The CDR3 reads CASSGVSGGIGELFF. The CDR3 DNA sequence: TGTGCCAGCAGTGGGGTTAGCGGGGGGATCGGGGAGCTGTTTTTT.

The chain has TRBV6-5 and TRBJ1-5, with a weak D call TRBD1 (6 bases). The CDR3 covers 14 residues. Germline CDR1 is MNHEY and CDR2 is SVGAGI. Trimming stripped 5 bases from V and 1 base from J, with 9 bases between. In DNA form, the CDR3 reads TGTGCCAGCAGTCGCGGGGGCAGCAATCAGCCCCAGCATTTT. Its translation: CASSRGGSNQPQHF.

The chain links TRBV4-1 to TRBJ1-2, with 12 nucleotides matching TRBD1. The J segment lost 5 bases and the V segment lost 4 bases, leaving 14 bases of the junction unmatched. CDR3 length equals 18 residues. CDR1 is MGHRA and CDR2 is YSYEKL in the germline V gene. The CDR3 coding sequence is TGCGCCAGCAGCCCAAGTCCGGGACAGGGGGCGATTGGTTATGGCTACACCTTC. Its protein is CASSPSPGQGAIGYGYTF.

The CDR3 sequence is CATSRGGVTQNTGELFF. The CDR3 DNA reads as TGTGCCACCAGCAGAGGGGGGGTCACCCAAAACACCGGGGAGCTGTTTTTT. The chain is built from TRBV15 and TRBJ2-2, with D possibly being TRBD2 (6 bases). V lost 1 base to trimming and J lost 2 bases, with 14 bases between them. The CDR3 contains 17 residues. Per germline, CDR1 LNHNV and CDR2 YYDKDF (reference sequence). The full variable domain, rest sourced from reference TRBV15 and TRBJ2-2, is DAMVIQNPRYQVTQFGKPVTLSCSQTLNHNVMYWYQQKSSQAPKLLFHYYDKDFNNEADTPDNFQSRRPNTSFCFLDIRSPGLGDTAMYLCATSRGGVTQNTGELFFGEGSRLTVL.

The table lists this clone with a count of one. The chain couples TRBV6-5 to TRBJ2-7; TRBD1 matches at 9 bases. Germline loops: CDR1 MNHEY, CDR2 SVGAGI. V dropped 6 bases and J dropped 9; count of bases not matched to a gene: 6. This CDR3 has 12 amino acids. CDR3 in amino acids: CASSPDRGVQYF. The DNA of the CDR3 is TGTGCCAGCAGCCCGGACAGGGGCGTGCAGTACTTC.

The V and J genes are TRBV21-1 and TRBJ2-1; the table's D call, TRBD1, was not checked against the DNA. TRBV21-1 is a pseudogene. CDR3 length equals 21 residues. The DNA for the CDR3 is TGTGCCAGCAGCAAAAAAGTGGGGAAGGAAGCGCCGAGGGGGACCTACAATGAGCAGTTCTTC. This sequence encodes CASSKKVGKEAPRGTYNEQFF.

The CDR3 DNA reads TGTGCCATCGAGACAGGGAGGAACACTGAAGCTTTCTTT. It encodes CAIETGRNTEAFF. The V and J genes are TRBV28 and TRBJ1-1; 7 positions agree with TRBD1. Trimming at V came to 10 bases and at J to 1 base, leaving 6 bases not matched to a gene. Germline CDR1 and CDR2: MDHEN and SYDVKM. The CDR3 runs to 13 residues. The full variable domain, with the rest looked up from reference TRBV28 and TRBJ1-1, is DVKVTQSSRYLVKRTGEKVFLECVQDMDHENMFWYRQDPGLGLRLIYFSYDVKMKEKGDIPEGYSVSREKKERFSLILESASTNQTSMYLCAIETGRNTEAFFGQGTRLTVV.

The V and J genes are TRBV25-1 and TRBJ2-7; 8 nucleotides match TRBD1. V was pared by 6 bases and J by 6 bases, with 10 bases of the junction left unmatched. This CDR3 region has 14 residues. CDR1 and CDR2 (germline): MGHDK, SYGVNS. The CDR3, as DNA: TGTGCCAGCAGCCGGGAGACAGGGGCGGGCGAGCAGTACTTC. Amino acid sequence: CASSRETGAGEQYF.

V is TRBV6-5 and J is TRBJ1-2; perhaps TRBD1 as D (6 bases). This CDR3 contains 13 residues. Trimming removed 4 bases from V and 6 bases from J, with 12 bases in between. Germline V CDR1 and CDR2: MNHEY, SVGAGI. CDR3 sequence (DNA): TGTGCCAGCAGTTTAGGCAGGGGAGATGGCTACACCTTC. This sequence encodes CASSLGRGDGYTF.

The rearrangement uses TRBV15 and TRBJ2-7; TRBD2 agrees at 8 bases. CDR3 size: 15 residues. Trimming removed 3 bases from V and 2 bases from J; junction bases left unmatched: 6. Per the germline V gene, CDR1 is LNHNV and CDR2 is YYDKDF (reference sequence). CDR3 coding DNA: TGTGCCACCAGCAGGGGGCCGGGAGGGGCCTACGAGCAGTACTTC. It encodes CATSRGPGGAYEQYF.

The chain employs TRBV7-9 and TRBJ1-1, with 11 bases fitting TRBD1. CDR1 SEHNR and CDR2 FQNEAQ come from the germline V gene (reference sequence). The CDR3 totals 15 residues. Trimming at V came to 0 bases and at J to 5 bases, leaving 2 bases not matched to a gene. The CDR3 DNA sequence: TGTGCCAGCAGCTTAGCGGGGACAGGGGGAACTGAAGCTTTCTTT. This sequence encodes CASSLAGTGGTEAFF. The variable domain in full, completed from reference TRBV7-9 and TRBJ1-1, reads DTGVSQNPRHKITKRGQNVTFRCDPISEHNRLYWYRQTLGQGPEFLTYFQNEAQLEKSRLLSDRFSAERPKGSFSTLEIQRTEQGDSAMYLCASSLAGTGGTEAFFGQGTRLTVV.